Shown below are 27 T cell receptor beta chains from a single sample sequenced in a study of vaccination effects on CD4 cells after COVID-19. Antigen-specific CD4+ T cells expanded by the ViraFEST assay with viral peptide pools were then sequenced. At the end of over 8 days of culture, CD4+ T cells were isolated. Each participant was administered two doses of either the BNT162b2 or the mRNA-1273 vaccine. TCRdb's copy holds only in-frame clones and misses some; the assay was immunoSEQ multiplex PCR. The sample carries 20,000 to 30,000 clones, over 60% recorded once. These receptors' antigens are unknown. The sequenced sample was CD4+ T cells from PBMCs cultured with SARS-CoV-2 spike peptides, obtained after COVID-19 vaccination. The receptors come from a human donor who received a COVID-19 vaccine. Some clones in this sample may be carry-over from other donors' samples.

The chain employs TRBV5-1 and TRBJ1-1, with D unresolved. The germline V gene has CDR1 SGHRS and CDR2 YFSETQ. This CDR3 has 15 amino acids. Trimming stripped 0 bases from V and 0 bases from J, with 9 bases between. CDR3 loop: CASSLVVSMNTEAFF. DNA for the CDR3: TGCGCCAGCAGCTTGGTTGTGTCAATGAACACTGAAGCTTTCTTT.

V gene TRBV7-8 combines with J gene TRBJ2-2; D is perhaps TRBD2 (5 bases). V was pared by 2 bases and J by 5 bases, with 9 bases between. Germline lookup yields CDR1 SGHVS and CDR2 FQNEAQ. This CDR3 comprises 14 residues. In nucleotides, the CDR3 is TGTGCCAGCAGCTTAAAGTGGGAGACCGGGGAGCTGTTTTTT. Its protein product is CASSLKWETGELFF.

The chain recombines TRBV7-2 with TRBJ2-4; TRBD1 agrees at 10 bases. Losses at the gene ends were 5 bases for V and 6 bases for J; bases not matched to a gene: 4. This CDR3 region has 14 residues. Germline-derived CDR1 and CDR2 are SGHTA and FQGNSA. This CDR3 reads CASSPRDRGNIQYF. The CDR3 DNA reads as TGTGCCAGCAGCCCCAGGGACAGGGGAAACATTCAGTACTTC.

Remarks on this clone: Because the CDR3 is missing its conserved closing phenylalanine or tryptophan, this is likely a read error. No DNA is shown, since the ends of the CDR3 on it are uncertain; the CDR3 is the one TCRdb lists. V usage is TRBV6-1 and J usage is TRBJ2-7. Germline-derived CDR1 and CDR2 are MNHNS and SASEGT. The CDR3 length equals 13 residues, ends included. This chain's CDR3 is CASSEGFRDRLYS.

This chain connects TRBV7-9 to TRBJ2-5; D tentatively reads TRBD1 or TRBD2 (5 bases each). The ends were cut back, 5 bases at V and 4 bases at J, with 20 bases in the middle. This CDR3 region has 16 residues. Per germline, CDR1 SEHNR and CDR2 FQNEAQ (reference sequence). CDR3 in DNA: TGTGCCAGCAGCCCACCCCGACTCCTTGGGGGAGAGACCCAGTACTTC. Protein: CASSPPRLLGGETQYF.

The rearrangement links TRBV2 to TRBJ1-5; perhaps TRBD1 as D (6 bases). In germline, CDR1 is SNHLY, CDR2 FYNNEI. The CDR3 extends over 15 amino acids. Trimming took off 11 bases at V and 5 bases at J, with 22 bases between the two ends. CDR3 protein: CAPQGAPRGDQPQHF. The CDR3 DNA reads as TGTGCCCCCCAAGGGGCCCCCAGGGGAGATCAGCCCCAGCATTTT.

This clone has only a few counts. The J gene is TRBJ1-1, the V gene TRBV10-1; the D gene is possibly TRBD1 (5 bases). Germline V CDR1 and CDR2: WNHNN, SYGVQD (reference sequence). The V end was cut by 3 bases, the J end by 1 base, with 9 bases between. The CDR3 extends over 14 amino acids. The CDR3 loop is CASSESGENTEAFF. CDR3 in DNA: TGCGCCAGCAGTGAATCGGGGGAGAACACTGAAGCTTTCTTT.

The chain couples TRBV5-4 to TRBJ2-1; D gene ambiguous. This CDR3 has 12 amino acids. V was cut by 1 base and J by 5 bases, with 4 bases left in between. The germline V gene encodes CDR1 SGHNT and CDR2 YYREEE (reference sequence). The CDR3 loop is CASSLPNNEQFF. DNA of the CDR3: TGTGCCAGCAGCTTGCCCAACAATGAGCAGTTCTTC. Based on the CDR3 plus reference TRBV5-4 and TRBJ2-1, the full variable domain is ETGVTQSPTHLIKTRGQQVTLRCSSQSGHNTVSWYQQALGQGPQFIFQYYREEENGRGNFPPRFSGLQFPNYSSELNVNALELDDSALYLCASSLPNNEQFFGPGTRLTVL.

The V call is TRBV19, the J call TRBJ1-6; D gene ambiguous. The CDR3 contains 14 residues. Between the trimmed V and J ends, which lost 2 bases and 6 bases, there was a span of 8 bases. Germline V gene data show CDR1 as LNHDA and CDR2 as SQIVND (reference sequence). In nucleotides, the CDR3 is TGTGCCAGTAGTATACGTCAGGCTAATTCACCCCTCCACTTT. Its translation: CASSIRQANSPLHF.

This chain connects TRBV20-1 to TRBJ2-1; 11 bases agree with TRBD1. The CDR3 runs 11 residues. CDR1 and CDR2 (germline): DFQATT, SNEGSKA (reference sequence). The chain's CDR3 is CGWGTGGEQFF. In DNA, the CDR3 is TGCGGTTGGGGGACAGGGGGTGAGCAGTTCTTC.

V gene TRBV2 combines with J gene TRBJ2-7; maybe TRBD1 (5 bases). V dropped 7 bases and J dropped 6 bases, with 13 bases sitting between them. CDR1 and CDR2 (germline): SNHLY, FYNNEI. This CDR3 region has 12 residues. The CDR3 reads CASNKGRPEQYV. The CDR3, as DNA: TGTGCCAGCAATAAGGGGCGCCCCGAGCAGTACGTC.

This clone came up a few times. V usage is TRBV25-1 and J usage is TRBJ2-2; the D gene is possibly TRBD1 (5 bases). Germline-derived CDR1 and CDR2 are MGHDK and SYGVNS. V was pared by 1 base and J by 5 bases, with 11 bases between. This CDR3 is built from 15 residues. This CDR3 reads CASSESSGYTGELFF. The CDR3 DNA reads TGTGCCAGCAGTGAATCGTCAGGGTATACCGGGGAGCTGTTTTTT.

The genes are TRBV6-5 and TRBJ1-1; no clear D gene. There are 11 residues in the CDR3. Looked up from germline, CDR1 is MNHEY and CDR2 is SVGAGI. V lost 7 bases, J lost 6 bases, and 9 bases lay in between. CDR3: CASKREAEAFF. The CDR3 nucleotides are TGTGCCAGCAAAAGGGAGGCTGAAGCTTTCTTT.

V gene TRBV5-4 combines with J gene TRBJ1-2; 9 positions match TRBD1. This CDR3 has 15 amino acids. Trimming took 2 bases from V and 2 from J; bases not matched to a gene: 4. Germline lookup yields CDR1 SGHNT and CDR2 YYREEE (reference sequence). CDR3 residues: CASSLTGGANYGYTF. For the CDR3, the DNA is TGTGCCAGCAGCTTAACAGGGGGCGCGAACTATGGCTACACCTTC.

The chain is built from TRBV5-6 and TRBJ2-3, with D tentatively TRBD2 (6 bases). This CDR3 is built from 13 residues. The germline gives CDR1 SGHDT, CDR2 YYEEEE. The germline V and J ends were trimmed by 2 bases and 6 bases, with 10 bases remaining between them. The CDR3 bases are TGTGCCAGCAGCTTCGGAGGGTCGGATACGCAGTATTTT. Translated: CASSFGGSDTQYF. Supplemented by reference TRBV5-6 and TRBJ2-3, the full variable domain reads DAGVTQSPTHLIKTRGQQVTLRCSPKSGHDTVSWYQQALGQGPQFIFQYYEEEERQRGNFPDRFSGHQFPNYSSELNVNALLLGDSALYLCASSFGGSDTQYFGPGTRLTVL.

The rearrangement links TRBV11-2 to TRBJ2-1; the D gene could be TRBD1 or TRBD2 (6 bases each). CDR1 is SGHAT, CDR2 FQNNGV, per germline. The V end was cut by 5 bases, the J end by 7 bases, with 24 bases between. CDR3 length: 17 residues. The CDR3 DNA follows: TGTGCCAGCAGCGTACGCCCGACAGGAGGGCTGAGGAATGAGCAGTTCTTC. Translation gives CASSVRPTGGLRNEQFF.

This chain links TRBV30 with TRBJ1-5, with D possibly TRBD1 on 5 matching bases. Germline V lookup: CDR1 GTSNPN, CDR2 SVGIG (reference sequence). This CDR3 spans 15 amino acids. V was shortened by 1 base and J by 4 bases, with 14 bases between the two germline ends. The CDR3 protein is CAWSAPGPRNQPQHF. For the CDR3, the DNA is TGTGCCTGGAGTGCGCCGGGACCGAGAAATCAGCCCCAGCATTTT.

Relative to its sample, this clone is medium-sized. V gene TRBV2 combines with J gene TRBJ2-2; D may correspond to TRBD1 or TRBD2 (5 bases each). V gave up 4 bases and J gave up 4 bases, with 10 bases separating them. Per germline, CDR1 SNHLY and CDR2 FYNNEI. The CDR3 loop spans 14 amino acids. DNA for the CDR3: TGTGCCAGCAGTGCGGGGCCTAGCACCGGGGAGCTGTTTTTT. Encoded protein: CASSAGPSTGELFF.

The chain employs TRBV5-5 and TRBJ1-3; D ambiguous. Germline-derived CDR1 and CDR2 are SGHKS and YYEKEE (reference sequence). The CDR3 loop spans 15 amino acids. V shed 4 bases and J shed 0 bases, with 11 bases lying between them. CDR3 in amino acids: CASSVDVYSGNTIYF. CDR3 DNA: TGTGCCAGCAGCGTGGACGTCTACTCTGGAAACACCATATATTTT.

The rearrangement joins TRBV27 to TRBJ2-2, with 12 bases lining up with TRBD2. The V gene end was trimmed by 10 bases and the J gene end by 1 base; junction bases not matched to a gene: 7. CDR1 and CDR2 from the germline V gene are MNHEY and SMNVEV (reference sequence). CDR3 length: 16 residues. The CDR3 loop is CATRTSGVLNTGELFF. The CDR3 DNA reads as TGTGCCACCCGGACTAGCGGGGTCCTGAACACCGGGGAGCTGTTTTTT.

V gene TRBV6-6 combines with J gene TRBJ1-2; D gene ambiguous. The CDR3 has 15 amino acids. Germline V CDR1 and CDR2: MNHNY, SVGAGI (reference sequence). The V end was cut by 2 bases, the J end by 7 bases, with 17 bases between. DNA of the CDR3: TGTGCCAGCAGTTACCGCGAGGCGGAGCCCTGTGGCTACACCTTC. It is translated as CASSYREAEPCGYTF.

This clone appeared once. J is TRBJ1-1 and V is TRBV12-5; no clear D gene. Per germline, CDR1 LGHNT and CDR2 FRNRAP. The CDR3 has 17 amino acids. Trimming stripped 6 bases from V and 1 base from J, with 21 bases between. The CDR3 DNA follows: TGTGCTAGTGGCTTAACCTGGCCCACTCCGACGAACACTGAAGCTTTCTTT. This translates into CASGLTWPTPTNTEAFF. The entire variable domain, with the rest obtained from reference TRBV12-5 and TRBJ1-1, is as follows: DARVTQTPRHKVTEMGQEVTMRCQPILGHNTVFWYRQTMMQGLELLAYFRNRAPLDDSGMPKDRFSAEMPDATLATLKIQPSEPRDSAVYFCASGLTWPTPTNTEAFFGQGTRLTVV.

This clone counts as medium-sized (0.01 to 0.1%). J is TRBJ2-7 and V is TRBV3-1 (or the pseudogene TRBV3-2); D call uncertain. V was shortened by 0 bases and J by 0 bases, with 6 bases between the two germline ends. CDR3 length equals 14 residues. Germline V lookup: CDR1 LGHDT, CDR2 YNNKEL (reference sequence). The CDR3 spells CASSQDGSSYEQYV. The CDR3 region has the DNA TGTGCCAGCAGCCAAGACGGTAGCTCCTACGAGCAGTACGTC.

The chain joins TRBV6-6 to TRBJ2-3; the D call may be TRBD1 or TRBD2 (5 bases each). CDR1 is MNHNY and CDR2 is SVGAGI in the germline V gene (reference sequence). This CDR3 contains 14 residues. Trimming removed 0 bases at V and 7 bases at J, with 11 bases between. The CDR3 DNA reads TGTGCCAGCAGTTACTCGATGAGGGGACATACGCAGTATTTT. Its protein is CASSYSMRGHTQYF.

The V call is TRBV2, the J call TRBJ1-6; D ambiguous. CDR3 length equals 16 residues. The V and J ends lost 2 bases and 10 bases respectively, with 18 bases between them. CDR1 is SNHLY and CDR2 is FYNNEI in the germline V gene. The CDR3, as DNA: TGTGCCAGCAGTGAATTCGCGGGTAGGGTCGGATCACCCCTCCACTTT. Translated: CASSEFAGRVGSPLHF.

V is TRBV19 and J is TRBJ1-2; a possible D gene is TRBD1 (6 bases). Trimming left V 4 bases short and J 10 bases short, with 19 bases between. The V gene's germline CDR1 is LNHDA and CDR2 SQIVND (reference sequence). The CDR3 runs to 14 residues. CDR3 loop: CASSKNREMDDYTF. The CDR3 DNA is TGTGCCAGTAGTAAAAACAGGGAAATGGACGACTACACCTTC. The complete variable domain, with remaining parts taken from reference TRBV19 and TRBJ1-2, reads DGGITQSPKYLFRKEGQNVTLSCEQNLNHDAMYWYRQDPGQGLRLIYYSQIVNDFQKGDIAEGYSVSREKKESFPLTVTSAQKNPTAFYLCASSKNREMDDYTFGSGTRLTVV.

The chain links TRBV27 to TRBJ1-4; D gene uncertain. The CDR3 spans 16 residues. Germline lookup yields CDR1 MNHEY and CDR2 SMNVEV (reference sequence). The V end lost 5 bases, the J end lost 9 bases, and 22 bases lay between the germline ends. The CDR3 is CASSHDYTYSIKKLFF. DNA for the CDR3: TGTGCCAGCAGTCACGACTACACCTATAGTATTAAAAAACTGTTTTTT.